This T cell receptor (beta chain) appears in the sequencing data of a study of shared clonotypes between healthy human individuals. Deletions cut 5 bases from V and 6 bases from J, with 7 bases between. Germline V lookup: CDR1 MNHNS, CDR2 SASEGT. The CDR3 loop spans 11 amino acids. Here immunoSEQ multiplex PCR was the method, and the copy in TCRdb shows in-frame clones only, minus some. The repertoire holds about half a million clones, with approximately 85% as singletons. The rearrangement links TRBV6-1 to TRBJ1-1; no definite D call. Sequencing was done on a sample of PBMCs. The TCR originated in a woman aged 35 to 49 in good health. Some clones in this sample may be carry-over from other donors' samples. The CDR3 loop is CASSSPPEAFF. In DNA form, the CDR3 reads TGTGCCAGCAGTTCCCCCCCTGAAGCTTTCTTT.